The 23 T cell receptor beta chains listed next were all sequenced from one sample in a study of tissue T cells after allogeneic stem cell transplantation. As for time point: mouse harvest day 7 after allogeneic transplant. The graft held 10^6 splenic CD5+ T cells and 10^7 T-cell-depleted bone marrow cells. Sequenced by immunoSEQ multiplex PCR; TCRdb stores in-frame clones only, minus some. The sample comprises 6,500 to 7,500 clones, 50% of which are singletons, and 3% to 4.5% rests with the top ten. The sample was gut tissue. These receptors originate from a female BALB/c mouse given C57BL/6 T cells with graft-versus-host disease after an allogeneic hematopoietic cell transplant.

Worth noting for this clone: All gene names here are mouse names. The read terminates 1 residue before the CDR3 end, so the remaining end is supplied by the germline J gene. The V call is TRBV24, the J call TRBJ2-7; D unresolved. The length of the CDR3 is 13 residues. Per the germline V gene, CDR1 is KGHTA and CDR2 is FRNEEI. V lost 1 base and J lost 7, with 11 bases in between. CDR3 DNA (partial): TGTGCCAGCAGTCTGTCCGGGATAGGGGAACAGTAC. Translating gives CASSLSGIGEQY. The full-length CDR3 reads as CASSLSGIGEQYF.

Concerning this clone itself: Here the gene names and germline are mouse. The missing CDR3 end, 1 residue past where the read stops, is filled in from the germline J gene. This chain uses TRBV26 with TRBJ1-1, with 7 bases fitting TRBD1. This CDR3 region has 15 residues. Germline-derived CDR1 and CDR2 are KGHPV and FQNQEV (reference sequence). The ends lost 0 bases at V and 1 base at J; junction bases unmatched: 2. CDR3 protein: CASSLSWTGNTEVFF. The sequenced CDR3 bases are TGTGCCAGCAGTCTGTCCTGGACAGGGAACACAGAAGTCTTC.

This clone came up a few times. The genes and germline here are from mouse. The covered CDR3 bases are TGTGCCAGCAGTCTGGAGGCTCCGCTT. Amino acids: CASSLEAPL. Given in full, the CDR3 is CASSLEAPLF. The chain combines TRBV26 with TRBJ1-5; no reliable D call. The read is 1 residue too short to cover the CDR3 end, so that end is filled in from the germline J gene. Germline loops: CDR1 KGHPV, CDR2 FQNQEV (reference sequence). V lost 2 bases and J 8 bases, leaving 1 base between the germline ends. This CDR3 region has 10 residues.

A note on this clone: Gene and germline names: mouse. The read falls 1 residue short of the CDR3 end, and the missing part is taken from the germline J gene. This chain links TRBV31 with TRBJ1-2, with D tentatively TRBD1 (6 bases). With 0 bases removed from V and 5 bases from J, the gap between germline ends came to 13 bases. This CDR3 comprises 14 residues. Germline CDR1 and CDR2: GKSSPN and SITVG. The covered CDR3 bases are TGTGCCTGGAGTCTAGAACAGGGAGAATCCGACTACACC. It yields the protein CAWSLEQGESDYT. Given in full, the CDR3 is CAWSLEQGESDYTF.

In regard to this clone: Gene names follow the mouse nomenclature. With the read ending 1 residue before the CDR3 end, the germline J gene is used to fill in that end. The chain combines TRBV13-3 with TRBJ1-2; TRBD1 agrees at 8 bases. CDR1 and CDR2 (germline): NNHDY, SYVADS. The CDR3 contains 17 residues. The trim removed 0 bases at V and 6 bases at J, leaving 13 bases unmatched. CDR3 sequence: CASSDGTGRIVGTDYTF. The part of the CDR3 DNA that was read is TGTGCCAGCAGTGATGGGACAGGGAGGATTGTGGGGACCGACTACACC.

Concerning this clone itself: Gene names denote mouse genes. Sequencing ends 1 residue short of the CDR3 end; the germline J gene provides the rest. Distinct nucleotide sequences in the sample also encode this CDR3. The rearrangement uses TRBV26 and TRBJ2-5; a weak D match, TRBD1 (6 bases). The CDR3 spans 13 residues. The V gene lost 2 bases and the J gene lost 3 bases, with 6 bases spanning the gap. Germline CDR1 reads KGHPV; CDR2 reads FQNQEV (reference sequence). The CDR3 bases that were read are TGTGCCAGCAGTCTGGGACAGCAAGACACCCAGTAC. Its translation: CASSLGQQDTQY. The CDR3 in its entirety is CASSLGQQDTQYF.

Of note for this clone: Germline and genes here are mouse. The observed sequence ends 1 residue before the CDR3 terminus, with the missing tail filled in from the germline J gene. V and J are TRBV16 and TRBJ1-1; D gene uncertain. Germline loops: CDR1 SGHSA, CDR2 FRNQAP. This CDR3 region has 13 residues. V was trimmed by 3 bases and J by 4 bases, leaving 9 bases between them. CDR3 sequence reads: CASSFVGSTEVFF. The sequenced CDR3 bases are TGTGCAAGCAGCTTCGTGGGTTCCACAGAAGTCTTC.

Comment on this clone: Gene names are mouse gene names. The CDR3 end falls 1 residue outside the read, so it is completed with the germline J gene. The J gene is TRBJ1-3, the V gene TRBV26; 7 nucleotides align to TRBD1. The length of the CDR3 is 15 residues. The V gene's germline CDR1 is KGHPV and CDR2 FQNQEV (reference sequence). Germline trimming cut 4 bases from V and 0 bases from J; bases unmatched to any gene: 3. The CDR3 region is CASSPGQNSGNTLYF. CDR3 DNA, as far as it was read: TGTGCCAGCAGTCCGGGACAGAATTCTGGAAATACGCTCTAT.

With regard to this clone: Gene labels here are mouse ones. The read terminates 1 residue ahead of where the CDR3 ends, so the germline J gene completes it. The chain recombines TRBV3 with TRBJ2-7; 8 nucleotides agree with TRBD2. The CDR3 consists of 14 residues. Germline V gene lookup returns CDR1 SNHLY and CDR2 FYNGKV (reference sequence). The V segment lost 1 base and the J segment 6 bases; nucleotides outside the gene matches: 5. The covered CDR3 bases are TGTGCCAGCAGCTTAGAGGGGGGGCGCGCTGAACAGTAC. Amino acid sequence: CASSLEGGRAEQY. The whole CDR3 region reads CASSLEGGRAEQYF.

This clone is medium-sized. Mouse gene names apply. The read ends 1 residue early relative to the CDR3; the germline J gene fills the gap. J is TRBJ2-7 and V is TRBV19, with 8 nucleotides matching TRBD2. From germline, CDR1 is FNHDT and CDR2 SITEND (reference sequence). After removal of 2 bases from V and 0 bases from J, the junction contained 1 base not matched to a gene. The CDR3 runs 14 residues. CDR3 amino acids: CASSIWGGSYEQYF. The sequenced part of the CDR3 DNA is TGTGCCAGCAGTATTTGGGGGGGCTCCTATGAACAGTAC.

Details on this clone: The germline and genes are mouse ones. CDR3 amino acids: CASSLGGGDTQYF. The CDR3 DNA, read in part, is TGTGCAAGCAGCTTAGGAGGAGGAGACACCCAGTAC. The V call is TRBV16, the J call TRBJ2-5; D ambiguous. The CDR3 goes on 1 residue after the read ends, and that part is filled in from the germline J gene. Germline V gene data show CDR1 as SGHSA and CDR2 as FRNQAP. The CDR3 loop spans 13 amino acids. With 1 base removed from V and 5 bases from J, the gap between germline ends came to 7 bases. Using reference TRBV16 and TRBJ2-5 for the parts outside the CDR3, the full variable domain is NAGVIQTPRHKVTGKGQEATLWCEPISGHSAVFWYRQTIVQGLEFLTYFRNQAPIDDSGMPKERFSAQMPNQSHSTLKIQSTQPQDSAVYLCASSLGGGDTQYFGPGTRLLVL.

This clone has a handful of counts. Genes here carry mouse names. This chain's CDR3 is CSSSKMGGRGAETLYF. The covered CDR3 bases are TGCTCCAGCAGTAAGATGGGGGGAAGGGGTGCAGAAACGCTGTAT. V usage is TRBV23 and J usage is TRBJ2-3; TRBD2, the table's D call, lacks a check against the DNA. The read ends 1 residue early relative to the CDR3; the germline J gene fills the gap. This CDR3 region has 16 residues. CDR1 is KGHTA and CDR2 is FQNQQP in the germline V gene.

This clone showed up just a few times. Genes and germline come from the mouse. The CDR3 loop is CASSSGLGGYEQYF. The sequenced CDR3 bases are TGTGCCAGCAGCTCGGGACTGGGGGGTTATGAACAGTAC. The J gene is TRBJ2-7, the V gene TRBV3, with 12 positions matching TRBD2. The read terminates 1 residue ahead of where the CDR3 ends, so the germline J gene completes it. CDR3 length: 14 amino acids. Per germline, CDR1 SNHLY and CDR2 FYNGKV (reference sequence). The J segment lost 4 bases and the V segment lost 4 bases, leaving 2 bases of the junction unmatched.

A single count supports this clone. These gene names are mouse names. This chain's CDR3 is CASSLRNSPLYF. The covered CDR3 bases are TGTGCTAGCAGTTTAAGGAATTCGCCCCTCTAC. This rearrangement joins TRBV29 to TRBJ1-6; D unclear. The observed sequence ends 1 residue before the CDR3 terminus, with the missing tail filled in from the germline J gene. TRBJ1-6 is known as an ORF, though its function is uncertain. Deletions cut 2 bases from V and 7 bases from J, with 3 bases between. The CDR3 has 12 amino acids. Germline V gene sequence: CDR1 MSHET, CDR2 SYDVDS.

By frequency in the sample, this clone is large (0.1 to 1%). The genes are named according to mouse. The CDR3 is CASSQSGTGREQYF. The DNA read from the CDR3 is TGTGCCAGCAGCCAATCCGGGACAGGGAGGGAACAGTAC. This chain uses TRBV5 with TRBJ2-7; 9 bases align to TRBD1. From the germline J gene comes the end of the CDR3, since the read stops 1 residue before it. Germline-derived CDR1 and CDR2 are LGHNA and YNLKQL (reference sequence). V shed 2 bases, J shed 7 bases, and the junction held 6 bases outside the gene matches. The CDR3 is 14 amino acids.

This clone was detected only once. Each gene name is a mouse one. CDR3 protein: CASRQNSGNTLYF. The DNA read from the CDR3 is TGTGCCAGCAGGCAAAATTCTGGAAATACGCTCTAT. This sequence joins TRBV26 and TRBJ1-3; D is unclear. The CDR3 end is not reached by the read, which stops 1 residue before it; the germline J gene fills it in. Trimming pared 6 bases from V and 0 bases from J, leaving 6 bases between. Germline V CDR1 and CDR2: KGHPV, FQNQEV (reference sequence). There are 13 residues in the CDR3.

About this clone itself: Gene names and germline refer to mouse. The CDR3 sequence: CASSKGNSGNTLYF. Partial CDR3 DNA: TGTGCCAGCAGTAAGGGGAATTCTGGAAATACGCTCTAT. The gene calls are TRBV26 and TRBJ1-3; D is possibly TRBD1 (5 bases). The read gets to within 1 residue of the CDR3 end, and the germline J gene fills in the rest. The germline gives CDR1 KGHPV, CDR2 FQNQEV (reference sequence). The CDR3 totals 14 residues. The V end was cut by 5 bases, the J end by 0 bases, with 8 bases between.

To note about this clone: Germline and genes here are mouse. The CDR3 end lies 1 residue beyond the end of the read and is filled in from the germline J gene. V and J are TRBV12-2 and TRBJ1-6; D is unresolved. TRBJ1-6 is designated an ORF whose function remains uncertain. V lost 4 bases and J 5 bases, leaving 5 bases between the germline ends. This CDR3 is 12 amino acids long. Germline values: CDR1 SGHLS, CDR2 HYDKME. The CDR3 loop reads CASSRHNSPLYF. The CDR3 bases that were read are TGTGCCAGCTCACGACATAATTCGCCCCTCTAC.

On this clone itself: Gene names denote mouse genes. The missing CDR3 end, 1 residue past where the read stops, is filled in from the germline J gene. This sequence joins TRBV13-1 and TRBJ1-6, with TRBD1 identical over 7 bases. TRBJ1-6 counts as an open reading frame of uncertain function. Germline values: CDR1 NSHNY, CDR2 SYGAGN. This CDR3 spans 16 amino acids. Unmatched junction bases numbered 7, after V lost 0 bases and J lost 7 bases. CDR3 region: CASSDAAGGGNSPLYF. The part of the CDR3 DNA that was read is TGTGCCAGCAGTGATGCGGCAGGGGGAGGGAATTCGCCCCTCTAC.

This clone was seen just once. Mouse germline and gene names are used. Read sequence stops 1 residue before the CDR3 end, and the germline J gene provides the missing end. This sequence joins TRBV5 and TRBJ2-5, with no clear D. V lost 1 base to trimming and J lost 0 bases, with 5 bases between them. The V gene's germline CDR1 is LGHNA and CDR2 YNLKQL (reference sequence). The CDR3 contains 14 residues. CDR3 loop: CASSQGGNQDTQYF. The part of the CDR3 DNA that was read is TGTGCCAGCAGCCAAGGGGGTAACCAAGACACCCAGTAC.

Details on this clone: Mouse gene names apply. From the germline J gene comes the end of the CDR3, since the read stops 1 residue before it. The V and J genes are TRBV13-2 and TRBJ2-1; 9 bases map to TRBD1. V lost 5 bases, J lost 3 bases, and 0 bases stayed unmatched. Germline V CDR1 and CDR2: NNHNN, SYGAGS (reference sequence). This CDR3 comprises 13 residues. Incomplete CDR3 DNA: TGTGCCAGCGGGACAGGGGGCTATGCTGAGCAGTTC. It yields the protein CASGTGGYAEQF. The complete CDR3 reads CASGTGGYAEQFF.

Remarks on this clone: Mouse names are used for the genes. The missing CDR3 end, 1 residue past where the read stops, is filled in from the germline J gene. The chain recombines TRBV26 with TRBJ1-2; D is unclear. The germline V gene has CDR1 KGHPV and CDR2 FQNQEV (reference sequence). V lost 0 bases, J lost 6 bases, and 8 bases lay in between. The CDR3 covers 13 residues. CDR3 DNA, as far as it was read: TGTGCCAGCAGTCTGTCCCGGGCAACCGACTACACC. This sequence encodes CASSLSRATDYT. The whole CDR3 sequence is CASSLSRATDYTF.

Points on this clone: Gene names denote mouse genes. Read sequence stops 1 residue before the CDR3 end, and the germline J gene provides the missing end. This chain connects TRBV23 to TRBJ2-5; the table's D call of TRBD2 was not tested on the DNA. Germline V lookup: CDR1 KGHTA, CDR2 FQNQQP. The CDR3 has 14 residues. The CDR3 sequence is CSSSQSTVQDTQYF. The covered CDR3 bases are TGCTCCAGCAGTCAATCGACTGTGCAAGACACCCAGTAC.